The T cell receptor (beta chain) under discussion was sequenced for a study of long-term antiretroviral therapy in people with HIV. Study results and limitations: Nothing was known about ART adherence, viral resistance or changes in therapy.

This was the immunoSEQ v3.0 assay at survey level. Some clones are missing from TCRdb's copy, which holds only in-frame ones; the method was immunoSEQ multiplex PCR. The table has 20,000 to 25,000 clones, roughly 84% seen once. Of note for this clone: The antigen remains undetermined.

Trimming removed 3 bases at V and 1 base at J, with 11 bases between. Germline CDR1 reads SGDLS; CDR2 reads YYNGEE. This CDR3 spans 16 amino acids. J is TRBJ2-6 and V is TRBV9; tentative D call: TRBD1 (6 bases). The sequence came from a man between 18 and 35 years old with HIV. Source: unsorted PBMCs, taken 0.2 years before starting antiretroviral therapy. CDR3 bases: TGTGCCAGCAGCGGCAACAGGGTTTCTGGGGCCAACGTCCTGACTTTC. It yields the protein CASSGNRVSGANVLTF.